This TCR beta chain was recorded in a study of cytotoxic CD8 clonotypes in ibrutinib-treated CLL. Study-level background: After a median of around 70 months, approximately 15 patients stayed remitted and approximately 12 progressed; responses had been partial in around 24 and complete in 2.

This clone has just one count. Its target is unknown. The CDR3 is 15 amino acids. From germline, CDR1 is GTSNPN and CDR2 SVGIG (reference sequence). V lost 0 bases, J lost 3 bases, and 4 bases stayed unmatched. Overall study findings and caveats: Clonality climbed at ibrutinib response, then dropped toward baseline at progression. Exceeding age-matched healthy donors, baseline clonality also tracked the counts of circulating CD8+ T cells.

Libraries were prepared by immunoSEQ multiplex PCR; TCRdb keeps only in-frame clonotypes and omits some of them. The sample holds 150,000 or so clones, 80% to 90% seen once. The rearrangement links TRBV30 to TRBJ2-2, with 7 bases fitting TRBD2. Sequenced material: PBMCs, taken after 24 months of ibrutinib treatment. This receptor was identified in a human donor with chronic lymphocytic leukemia. The CDR3 DNA reads as TGTGCCTGGAGTGTACGACTAGCCTACACCGGGGAGCTGTTTTTT. Its translation is CAWSVRLAYTGELFF.